The 13 T cell receptor beta chains listed next were all sequenced from one sample in a study of blood T cell repertoires in COVID-19. The repertoire was sequenced with immunoSEQ multiplex PCR; TCRdb's copy has only in-frame clones and lacks some. Of 300,000 to 450,000 clones in the sample, less than 85% were seen once. Sample: peripheral blood. The source is a woman aged 18-29 years with acute or convalescent COVID-19.

The chain recombines TRBV7-8 with TRBJ1-2; a possible D gene is TRBD1 (5 bases). The CDR3 length is 13 residues. The germline gives CDR1 SGHVS, CDR2 FQNEAQ. V was cut by 8 bases and J by 5 bases, with 15 bases left in between. This CDR3 is CASSPRVSYGYTF. CDR3 bases: TGTGCCAGCTCCCCCAGGGTCTCGTATGGCTACACCTTC.

V gene TRBV30 combines with J gene TRBJ2-2; a weak D match, TRBD2 (7 bases). CDR3 length: 17 residues. Per germline, CDR1 GTSNPN and CDR2 SVGIG (reference sequence). V lost 0 bases to trimming and J lost 1 base, with 15 bases between them. The CDR3 nucleotides are TGTGCCTGGAGTGTACTAGGGGGGGCACTGAACACCGGGGAGCTGTTTTTT. It translates to CAWSVLGGALNTGELFF.

This sequence joins TRBV12-3 or TRBV12-4 and TRBJ2-1; TRBD1 agrees at 7 bases. The CDR3 is 13 residues long. The V and J ends lost 3 bases and 7 bases, in that order; junction bases with no gene match: 3. CDR3 amino acids: CASSLDRSNEQFF. In nucleotides, the CDR3 is TGTGCCAGCAGTTTGGACAGGAGTAATGAGCAGTTCTTC.

The chain is built from TRBV20-1 and TRBJ2-5; the match to TRBD1 covers 7 bases. The germline gives CDR1 DFQATT, CDR2 SNEGSKA (reference sequence). V was pared by 3 bases and J by 5 bases, with 15 bases of the junction left unmatched. The CDR3 runs 16 residues. In nucleotides, the CDR3 is TGCAGTGCTAGTACCGGGGAAGAGGGGGCAGGGGAGACCCAGTACTTC. This gives the protein CSASTGEEGAGETQYF.

This clone was counted once. The chain links TRBV5-4 to TRBJ1-2; D call uncertain. This CDR3 has 11 residues. Trimming left V 3 bases short and J 8 bases short, with 8 bases between. The germline gives CDR1 SGHNT, CDR2 YYREEE (reference sequence). The CDR3 loop reads CASSSGLGYTF. The CDR3, as DNA: TGTGCCAGCAGCTCCGGTCTGGGCTACACCTTC. The full variable domain, with the rest looked up from reference TRBV5-4 and TRBJ1-2, is ETGVTQSPTHLIKTRGQQVTLRCSSQSGHNTVSWYQQALGQGPQFIFQYYREEENGRGNFPPRFSGLQFPNYSSELNVNALELDDSALYLCASSSGLGYTFGSGTRLTVV.

The chain has TRBV14 and TRBJ1-6; the D gene is possibly TRBD1 (5 bases). Germline CDR1 SGHDN, CDR2 FVKESK. The CDR3 loop spans 17 amino acids. V lost 0 bases and J 0 bases, leaving 9 bases between the germline ends. The CDR3 protein is CASSQEGGSSYNSPLHF. CDR3 DNA sequence: TGTGCCAGCAGCCAAGAGGGGGGGAGCTCCTATAATTCACCCCTCCACTTT.

This clone appeared a few times. The gene calls are TRBV28 and TRBJ1-2, with D possibly TRBD1 on 5 matching bases. The CDR3 totals 11 residues. Germline V gene lookup returns CDR1 MDHEN and CDR2 SYDVKM. Trimming removed 11 bases at V and 4 bases at J, with 11 bases between. CDR3 bases: TGTGCCCACGACAGCAGCTATGGCTACACCTTC. Residues: CAHDSSYGYTF.

This rearrangement joins TRBV3-1 (or the pseudogene TRBV3-2) to TRBJ1-5; 7 bases line up with TRBD1. V gave up 5 bases and J gave up 3 bases; unmatched junction bases: 10. The CDR3 contains 16 residues. Germline V gene lookup returns CDR1 LGHDT and CDR2 YNNKEL (reference sequence). CDR3 protein: CASSAGTEIYNQPQHF. The CDR3 region has the DNA TGTGCCAGCAGCGCGGGGACAGAAATATACAATCAGCCCCAGCATTTT.

The rearrangement links TRBV19 to TRBJ1-5, with 9 bases fitting TRBD1. Germline V lookup: CDR1 LNHDA, CDR2 SQIVND (reference sequence). The CDR3 is 17 residues long. Trimming took 0 bases from V and 3 from J; bases not matched to a gene: 6. CDR3 residues: CASSIDPGQGYNQPQHF. DNA for the CDR3: TGTGCCAGTAGTATAGACCCGGGACAGGGATACAATCAGCCCCAGCATTTT.

This clone has a single count. This chain connects TRBV3-1 (or the pseudogene TRBV3-2) to TRBJ1-4, with TRBD1 as a possible D gene (6 bases). The V end was cut by 4 bases, the J end by 7 bases, with 19 bases between. The V gene's germline CDR1 is LGHDT and CDR2 YNNKEL (reference sequence). CDR3 length equals 16 residues. In DNA, the CDR3 is TGTGCCAGCAGCCCATCGACAGGACGTAGTGGTGAAAAACTGTTTTTT. Protein product: CASSPSTGRSGEKLFF.

CDR3 residues: CASSDRDREYGYTF. For the CDR3, the DNA is TGTGCCAGCAGTGACCGGGACAGGGAGTATGGCTACACCTTC. The chain couples TRBV6-1 to TRBJ1-2, with 9 bases that match TRBD1. CDR3 length: 14 amino acids. V lost 3 bases to trimming and J lost 5 bases; unmatched junction nucleotides: 4. Germline lookup yields CDR1 MNHNS and CDR2 SASEGT.

In its sample, this clone was seen a few times. The gene calls are TRBV4-1 and TRBJ2-7; possibly TRBD2 for D (7 bases). This CDR3 is built from 16 residues. From germline, CDR1 is MGHRA and CDR2 YSYEKL. V was clipped by 0 bases and J by 6 bases, with 18 bases between them. CDR3 sequence reads: CASSQDEGGGSREQYF. The CDR3 nucleotides read TGCGCCAGCAGCCAAGACGAGGGCGGGGGCTCTCGCGAGCAGTACTTC.

This rearrangement joins TRBV5-6 to TRBJ2-1; TRBD1 is a possible D gene (5 bases). CDR3 length: 16 residues. Trimming removed 2 bases at V and 3 bases at J, with 15 bases between. Germline CDR1 SGHDT, CDR2 YYEEEE. The CDR3 DNA sequence: TGTGCCAGCAGCTTCCGTGGGTCCAGGGTCTACAATGAGCAGTTCTTC. Amino acid sequence: CASSFRGSRVYNEQFF.